This TCR beta chain was captured in a study of blood T cell repertoires in COVID-19. Study background: The United States, Italy and Spain were the sources of the acute and convalescent COVID-19 samples.

This clone was counted once. The germline V gene encodes CDR1 ENHRY and CDR2 SYGVKD. This CDR3 is 13 amino acids long. V lost 4 bases and J lost 1, with 5 bases in between. TCRdb keeps only in-frame clones here, not all; method: immunoSEQ multiplex PCR. There are approximately 140,000 clones in the sample; over 75% occur only once, and 13% lies in the top ten. The origin of this receptor is a man aged 60-69 years with active or convalescent COVID-19. The chain links TRBV10-3 to TRBJ1-5; D uncertain. Sequences were obtained from peripheral blood. In nucleotides, the CDR3 is TGTGCCATCAGTGCAGAAAGCAATCAGCCCCAGCATTTT. It specifies CAISAESNQPQHF.